This T cell receptor (beta chain) is from a study of shared clonotypes between healthy human individuals. Regarding the study as a whole: The study's rarefaction showed incomplete sorted-subset sequencing despite large depth. Among donors, clonotype sharing was expected to be affected by sequencing depth.

Worth noting for this clone: Its cognate antigen is unknown.

This CDR3 has 15 amino acids. Trimming removed 3 bases from V and 3 bases from J, with 14 bases in between. From germline, CDR1 is LGHNA and CDR2 YNFKEQ. The protocol was immunoSEQ multiplex PCR, while the TCRdb copy is restricted to in-frame clones and leaves out a portion. The sample has about 2.4 million clones; 80% to 95% are singletons. This TCR derives from a man younger than 30 in good health. Some clones in this sample may be carry-over from other donors' samples. The chain is built from TRBV4-2 and TRBJ1-2; unclear D gene. Sequencing was carried out using naive CD4+ T cells from PBMCs. Subset reported: CD45RA+ positively selected. The CDR3 protein is CASSQGGPNDYGYTF. CDR3 coding DNA: TGTGCCAGCAGCCAGGGAGGGCCAAACGACTATGGCTACACCTTC.